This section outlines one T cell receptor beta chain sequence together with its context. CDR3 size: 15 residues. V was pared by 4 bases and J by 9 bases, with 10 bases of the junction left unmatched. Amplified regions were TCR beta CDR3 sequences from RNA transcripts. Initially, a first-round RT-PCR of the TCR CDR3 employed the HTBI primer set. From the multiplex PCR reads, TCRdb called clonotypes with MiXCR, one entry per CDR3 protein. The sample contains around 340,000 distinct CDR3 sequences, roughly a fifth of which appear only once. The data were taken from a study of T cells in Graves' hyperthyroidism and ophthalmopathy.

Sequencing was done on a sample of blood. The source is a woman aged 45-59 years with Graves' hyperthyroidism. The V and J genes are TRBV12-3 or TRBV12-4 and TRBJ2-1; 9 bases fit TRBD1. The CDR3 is CASSSRTGANSEQFF. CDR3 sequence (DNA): TGTGCCAGCAGTTCGCGGACAGGGGCAAACAGTGAGCAGTTCTTC.